This paragraph reports one TCR beta chain. The sample is drawn from a study of blood T cell repertoires in COVID-19. Study in general: Samples representing acute and convalescent COVID-19 were sourced from the United States, Italy and Spain.

Repertoires were generated with immunoSEQ multiplex PCR, while TCRdb's copy carries only in-frame clones and drops some. The data show about 50,000 clones, with about 83% seen just once and 16% held by the top ten. The CDR3 runs 15 residues. CDR1 and CDR2 (germline): SGDLS, YYNGEE. V was trimmed by 1 base and J by 1 base, leaving 11 bases between them. The receptor comes from a man aged 35 to 55 with acute or convalescent COVID-19. This rearrangement joins TRBV9 to TRBJ1-1; D might be TRBD1 (6 bases). Sequencing was done on a sample of peripheral blood. CDR3 sequence (DNA): TGTGCCAGCAGCGTAACAGGACAGAAGAACACTGAAGCTTTCTTT. Amino acids: CASSVTGQKNTEAFF.